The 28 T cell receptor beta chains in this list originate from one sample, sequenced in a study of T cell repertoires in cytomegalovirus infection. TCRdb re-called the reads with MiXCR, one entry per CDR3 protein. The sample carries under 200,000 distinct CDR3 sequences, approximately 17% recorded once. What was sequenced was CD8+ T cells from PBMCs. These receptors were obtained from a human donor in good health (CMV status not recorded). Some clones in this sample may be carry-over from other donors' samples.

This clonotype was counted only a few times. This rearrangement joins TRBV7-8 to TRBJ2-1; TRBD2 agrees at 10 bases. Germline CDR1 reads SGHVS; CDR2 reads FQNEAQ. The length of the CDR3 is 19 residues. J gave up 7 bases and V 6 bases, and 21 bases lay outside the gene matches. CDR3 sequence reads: CASSLFNGLAGVTGNEQFF. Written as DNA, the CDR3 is TGTGCCAGCAGTCTATTCAACGGGCTAGCGGGAGTAACGGGAAATGAGCAGTTCTTC.

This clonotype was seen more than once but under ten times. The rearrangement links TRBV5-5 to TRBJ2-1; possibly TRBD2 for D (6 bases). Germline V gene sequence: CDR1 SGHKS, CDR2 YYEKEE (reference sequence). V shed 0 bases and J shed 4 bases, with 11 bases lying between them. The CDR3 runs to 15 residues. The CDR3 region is CASSLAATSYNEQFF. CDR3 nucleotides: TGTGCCAGCAGCTTGGCCGCGACTAGTTACAATGAGCAGTTCTTC.

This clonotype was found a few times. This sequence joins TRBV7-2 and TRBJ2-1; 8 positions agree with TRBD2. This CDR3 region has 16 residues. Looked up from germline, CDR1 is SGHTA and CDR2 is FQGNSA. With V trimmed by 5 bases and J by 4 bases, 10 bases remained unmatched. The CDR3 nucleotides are TGTGCCAGCAGCCCCGGGGTAGCGGGGTTTTACAATGAGCAGTTCTTC. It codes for CASSPGVAGFYNEQFF.

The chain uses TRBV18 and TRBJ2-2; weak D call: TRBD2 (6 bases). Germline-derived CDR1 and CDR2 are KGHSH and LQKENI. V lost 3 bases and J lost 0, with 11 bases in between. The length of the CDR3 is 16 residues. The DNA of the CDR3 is TGTGCCAGCTCACCGTGGGCGGGAACGAACACCGGGGAGCTGTTTTTT. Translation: CASSPWAGTNTGELFF. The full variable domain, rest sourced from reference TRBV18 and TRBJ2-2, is NAGVMQNPRHLVRRRGQEARLRCSPMKGHSHVYWYRQLPEEGLKFMVYLQKENIIDESGMPKERFSAEFPKEGPSILRIQQVVRGDSAAYFCASSPWAGTNTGELFFGEGSRLTVL.

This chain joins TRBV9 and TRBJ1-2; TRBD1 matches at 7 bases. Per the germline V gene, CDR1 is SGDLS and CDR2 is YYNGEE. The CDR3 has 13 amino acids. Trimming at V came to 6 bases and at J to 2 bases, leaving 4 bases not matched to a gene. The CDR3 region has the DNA TGTGCCAGCACCGGGACAGTCAACTATGGCTACACCTTC. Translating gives CASTGTVNYGYTF. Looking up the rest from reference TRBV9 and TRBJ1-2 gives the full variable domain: DSGVTQTPKHLITATGQRVTLRCSPRSGDLSVYWYQQSLDQGLQFLIQYYNGEERAKGNILERFSAQQFPDLHSELNLSSLELGDSALYFCASTGTVNYGYTFGSGTRLTVV.

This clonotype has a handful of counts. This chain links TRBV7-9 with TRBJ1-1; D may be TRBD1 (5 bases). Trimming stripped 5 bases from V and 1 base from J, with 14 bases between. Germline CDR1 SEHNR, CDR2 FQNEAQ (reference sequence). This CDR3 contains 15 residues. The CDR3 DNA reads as TGTGCCAGCAGCCCGCCCTCCGACAGGAACACTGAAGCTTTCTTT. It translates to CASSPPSDRNTEAFF.

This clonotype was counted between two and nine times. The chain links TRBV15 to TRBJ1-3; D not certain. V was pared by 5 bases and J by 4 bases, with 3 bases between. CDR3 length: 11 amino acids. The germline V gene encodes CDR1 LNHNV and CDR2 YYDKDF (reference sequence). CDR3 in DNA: TGTGCCACCAGCCCAGGAAACACCATATATTTT. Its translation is CATSPGNTIYF.

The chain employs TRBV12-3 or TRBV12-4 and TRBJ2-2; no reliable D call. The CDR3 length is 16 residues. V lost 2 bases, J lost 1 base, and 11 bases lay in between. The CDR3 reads CASSLHVGRNTGELFF. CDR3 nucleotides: TGTGCCAGCAGTTTACATGTGGGCAGGAACACCGGGGAGCTGTTTTTT.

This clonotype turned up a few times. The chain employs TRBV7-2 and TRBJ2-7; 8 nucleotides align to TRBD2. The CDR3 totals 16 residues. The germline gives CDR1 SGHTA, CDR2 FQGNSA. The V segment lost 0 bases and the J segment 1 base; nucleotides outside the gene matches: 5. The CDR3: CASSLASTSGSYEQYF. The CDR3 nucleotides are TGTGCCAGCAGCTTAGCGTCAACTAGCGGTTCCTACGAGCAGTACTTC.

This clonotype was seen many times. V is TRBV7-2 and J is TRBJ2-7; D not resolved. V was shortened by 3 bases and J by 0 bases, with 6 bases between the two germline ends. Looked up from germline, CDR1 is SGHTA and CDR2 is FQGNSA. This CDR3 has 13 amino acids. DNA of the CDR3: TGTGCCAGCAGCTTGTCGAGCTCCTACGAGCAGTACTTC. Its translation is CASSLSSSYEQYF.

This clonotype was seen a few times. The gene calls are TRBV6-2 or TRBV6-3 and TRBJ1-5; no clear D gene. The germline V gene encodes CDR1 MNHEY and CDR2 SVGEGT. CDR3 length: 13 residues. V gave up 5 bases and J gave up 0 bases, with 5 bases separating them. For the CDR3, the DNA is TGTGCCAGCAGTGCGAATAGCAATCAGCCCCAGCATTTT. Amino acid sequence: CASSANSNQPQHF.

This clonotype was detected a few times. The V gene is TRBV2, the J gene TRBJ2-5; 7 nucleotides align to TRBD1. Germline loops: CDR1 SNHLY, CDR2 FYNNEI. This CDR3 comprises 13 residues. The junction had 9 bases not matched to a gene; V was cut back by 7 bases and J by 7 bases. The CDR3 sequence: CASIETGLWTQYF. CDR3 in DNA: TGTGCCAGCATCGAGACAGGGCTCTGGACCCAGTACTTC.

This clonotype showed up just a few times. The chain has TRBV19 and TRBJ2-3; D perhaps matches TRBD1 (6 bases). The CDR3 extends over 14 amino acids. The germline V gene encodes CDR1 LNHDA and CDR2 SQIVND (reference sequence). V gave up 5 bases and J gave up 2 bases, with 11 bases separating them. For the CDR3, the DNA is TGTGCCAGTAGTCCCACAGGGAACACAGATACGCAGTATTTT. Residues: CASSPTGNTDTQYF. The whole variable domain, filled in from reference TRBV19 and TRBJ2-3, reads DGGITQSPKYLFRKEGQNVTLSCEQNLNHDAMYWYRQDPGQGLRLIYYSQIVNDFQKGDIAEGYSVSREKKESFPLTVTSAQKNPTAFYLCASSPTGNTDTQYFGPGTRLTVL.

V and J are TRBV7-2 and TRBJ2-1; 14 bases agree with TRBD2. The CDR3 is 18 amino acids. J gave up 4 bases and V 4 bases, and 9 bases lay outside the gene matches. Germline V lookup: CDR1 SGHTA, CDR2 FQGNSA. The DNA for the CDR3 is TGTGCCAGCAGCTGGGGACTAGCGGGAGTTCGGGGTTACAATGAGCAGTTCTTC. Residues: CASSWGLAGVRGYNEQFF.

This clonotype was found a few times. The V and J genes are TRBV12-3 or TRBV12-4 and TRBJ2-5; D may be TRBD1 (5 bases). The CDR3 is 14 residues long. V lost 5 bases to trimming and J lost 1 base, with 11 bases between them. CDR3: CASSTDSLQETQYF. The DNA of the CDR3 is TGTGCCAGCAGTACCGACAGCCTCCAAGAGACCCAGTACTTC.

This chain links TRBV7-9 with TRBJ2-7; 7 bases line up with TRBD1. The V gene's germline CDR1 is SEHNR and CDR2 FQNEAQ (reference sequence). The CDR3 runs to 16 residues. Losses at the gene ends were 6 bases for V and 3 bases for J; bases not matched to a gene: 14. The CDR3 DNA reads TGTGCCAGCAGGGTTCCAAGCGTCAGGGGGATCTACGAGCAGTACTTC. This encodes CASRVPSVRGIYEQYF.

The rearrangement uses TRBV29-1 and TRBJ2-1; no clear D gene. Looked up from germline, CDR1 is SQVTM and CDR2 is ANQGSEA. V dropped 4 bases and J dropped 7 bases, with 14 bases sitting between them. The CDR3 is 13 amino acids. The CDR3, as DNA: TGCAGCGTTGTCCTTGTGTTGGGGAATGAGCAGTTCTTC. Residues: CSVVLVLGNEQFF.

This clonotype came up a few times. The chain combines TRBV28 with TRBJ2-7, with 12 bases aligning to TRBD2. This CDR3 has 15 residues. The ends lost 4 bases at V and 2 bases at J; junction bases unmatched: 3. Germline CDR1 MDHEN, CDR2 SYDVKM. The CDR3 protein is CASSSRLAGAYEQYF. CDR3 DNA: TGTGCCAGCAGTTCAAGACTAGCGGGAGCCTACGAGCAGTACTTC.

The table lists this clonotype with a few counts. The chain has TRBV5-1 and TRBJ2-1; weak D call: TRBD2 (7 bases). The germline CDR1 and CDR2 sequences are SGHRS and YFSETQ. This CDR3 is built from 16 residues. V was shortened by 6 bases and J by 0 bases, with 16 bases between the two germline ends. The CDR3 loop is CASTRGAGSSYNEQFF. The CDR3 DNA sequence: TGCGCCAGCACCCGGGGGGCAGGGAGCTCCTACAATGAGCAGTTCTTC.

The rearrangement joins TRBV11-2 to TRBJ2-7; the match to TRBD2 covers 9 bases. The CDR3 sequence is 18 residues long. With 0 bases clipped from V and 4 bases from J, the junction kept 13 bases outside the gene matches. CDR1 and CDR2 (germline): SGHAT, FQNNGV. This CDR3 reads CASSLDQRPASGIYEQYF. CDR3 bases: TGTGCCAGCAGCTTAGATCAGAGGCCGGCTAGCGGGATTTACGAGCAGTACTTC.

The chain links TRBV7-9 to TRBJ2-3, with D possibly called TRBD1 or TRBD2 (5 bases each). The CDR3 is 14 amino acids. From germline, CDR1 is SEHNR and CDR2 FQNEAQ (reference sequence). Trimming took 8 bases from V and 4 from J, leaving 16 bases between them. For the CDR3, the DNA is TGTGCCAGCTCCGGGACGCCGTCCCCAGATACGCAGTATTTT. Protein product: CASSGTPSPDTQYF.

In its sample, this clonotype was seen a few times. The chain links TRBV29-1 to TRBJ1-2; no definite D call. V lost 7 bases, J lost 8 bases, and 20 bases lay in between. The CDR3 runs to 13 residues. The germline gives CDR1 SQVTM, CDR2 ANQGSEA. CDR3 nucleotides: TGCAGCGGCCGGGGAGATGGGGTTGAAGGCTACACCTTC. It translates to CSGRGDGVEGYTF.

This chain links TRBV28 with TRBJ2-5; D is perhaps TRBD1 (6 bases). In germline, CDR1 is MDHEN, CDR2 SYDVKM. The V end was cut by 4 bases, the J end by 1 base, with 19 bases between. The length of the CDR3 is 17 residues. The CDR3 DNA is TGTGCCAGCAGTTCGATCGACTTTGGGACACCCCAAGAGACCCAGTACTTC. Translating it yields CASSSIDFGTPQETQYF.

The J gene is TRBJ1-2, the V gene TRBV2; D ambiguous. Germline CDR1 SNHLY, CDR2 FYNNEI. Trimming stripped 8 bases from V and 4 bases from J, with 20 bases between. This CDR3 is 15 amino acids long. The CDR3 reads CASGNRESVRYGYTF. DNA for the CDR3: TGTGCCAGCGGTAACAGAGAATCGGTTCGCTATGGCTACACCTTC.

CDR3 coding DNA: TGTGCCAGCACCTCAGGGGGCGCGTATGGCTACACCTTC. Encoded protein: CASTSGGAYGYTF. The chain combines TRBV7-3 with TRBJ1-2, with TRBD1 matching 8 bases. After removal of 7 bases from V and 5 bases from J, the junction contained 6 bases not matched to a gene. The germline V gene has CDR1 SGHTA and CDR2 FQGTGA. The CDR3 covers 13 residues.

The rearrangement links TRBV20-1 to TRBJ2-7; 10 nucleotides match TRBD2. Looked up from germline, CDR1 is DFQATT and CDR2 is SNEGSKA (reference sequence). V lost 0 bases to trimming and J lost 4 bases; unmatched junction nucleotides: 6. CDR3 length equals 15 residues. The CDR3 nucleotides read TGCAGTGCTAGAGATATTTCTAGCGGGGGTTACGAGCAGTACTTC. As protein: CSARDISSGGYEQYF.

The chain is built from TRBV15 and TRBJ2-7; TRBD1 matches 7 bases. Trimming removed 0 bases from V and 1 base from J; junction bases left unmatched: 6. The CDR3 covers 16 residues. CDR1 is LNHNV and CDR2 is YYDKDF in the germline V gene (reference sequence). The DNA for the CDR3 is TGTGCCACCAGCAGAGATGGGACAGTACTTTCCTACGAGCAGTACTTC. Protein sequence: CATSRDGTVLSYEQYF. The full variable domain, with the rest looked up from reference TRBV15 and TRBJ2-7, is DAMVIQNPRYQVTQFGKPVTLSCSQTLNHNVMYWYQQKSSQAPKLLFHYYDKDFNNEADTPDNFQSRRPNTSFCFLDIRSPGLGDTAMYLCATSRDGTVLSYEQYFGPGTRLTVT.

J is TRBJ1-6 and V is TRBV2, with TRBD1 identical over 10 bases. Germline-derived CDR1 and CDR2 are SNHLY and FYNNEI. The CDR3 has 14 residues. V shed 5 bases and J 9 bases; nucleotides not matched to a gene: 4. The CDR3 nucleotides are TGTGCCAGCAGTTCGACAGGGGGCTTTTCACCCCTCCACTTT. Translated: CASSSTGGFSPLHF.